Presented here are 20 T cell receptor beta chains from one specimen sequenced in a study of shared clonotypes between healthy human individuals. Using immunoSEQ multiplex PCR, the repertoire was profiled, and TCRdb retains in-frame clones only, with some absent. The data show approximately 2.4 million clones, around 95% seen once. The sequenced sample was naive CD4+ T cells sorted from blood. This sample's subset: CD45RA+ positively selected. All receptors derive from a man between 18 and 35 years old in good health.

This clone was detected once. J is TRBJ2-3 and V is TRBV18; D perhaps matches TRBD2 (5 bases). Germline CDR1 is KGHSH and CDR2 is LQKENI. The CDR3 has 16 amino acids. With 0 bases removed from V and 4 bases from J, the gap between germline ends came to 14 bases. For the CDR3, the DNA is TGTGCCAGCTCACCACCGGTGCTAGCCCGCGCAGATACGCAGTATTTT. It is translated as CASSPPVLARADTQYF.

The V call is TRBV4-1, the J call TRBJ1-3, with D possibly being TRBD1 (5 bases). The CDR3 consists of 16 residues. Germline V gives CDR1 MGHRA, CDR2 YSYEKL. In DNA form, the CDR3 reads TGCGCGCTAGGAATGGATTCAGGGATGACTGGAAACACCATATATTTT. Its protein is CALGMDSGMTGNTIYF.

This clone has only a few counts. This chain joins TRBV29-1 and TRBJ2-3; D ambiguous. From germline, CDR1 is SQVTM and CDR2 ANQGSEA. The CDR3 contains 13 residues. The ends were cut back, 4 bases at V and 1 base at J, with 9 bases in the middle. The CDR3 region has the DNA TGCAGCGTTGGTTTCCTCGGCACAGATACGCAGTATTTT. Translation gives CSVGFLGTDTQYF.

This clone occurred once. DNA for the CDR3: TGCGCCACCGCGGGAGGGCTCGTAGGAGAGCAGTTCTTC. It specifies CATAGGLVGEQFF. This chain joins TRBV10-1 and TRBJ2-1; 9 nucleotides agree with TRBD2. Losses at the gene ends were 10 bases for V and 10 bases for J; bases not matched to a gene: 11. CDR1 and CDR2 (germline): WNHNN, SYGVQD (reference sequence). The CDR3 is 13 amino acids.

J is TRBJ1-6 and V is TRBV2; 7 bases map to TRBD1. The V gene end was trimmed by 6 bases and the J gene end by 10 bases; junction bases not matched to a gene: 12. Germline lookup yields CDR1 SNHLY and CDR2 FYNNEI. The CDR3 consists of 15 residues. CDR3 in amino acids: CASRGESGGRSPLHF. DNA for the CDR3: TGTGCCAGCAGGGGGGAGTCAGGGGGTCGATCACCCCTCCACTTT. Full variable domain (remainder filled in from reference TRBV2 and TRBJ1-6): EPEVTQTPSHQVTQMGQEVILRCVPISNHLYFYWYRQILGQKVEFLVSFYNNEISEKSEIFDDQFSVERPDGSNFTLKIRSTKLEDSAMYFCASRGESGGRSPLHFGNGTRLTVT.

The rearrangement uses TRBV5-6 and TRBJ2-7; no clear D gene. CDR1 SGHDT and CDR2 YYEEEE come from the germline V gene. The CDR3 is made up of 11 amino acids. Trimming took off 5 bases at V and 7 bases at J, with 10 bases between the two ends. Written as DNA, the CDR3 is TGTGCCAGCAGGGGCTCTGGGGAGCAGTACTTC. Translating it yields CASRGSGEQYF.

This chain uses TRBV29-1 with TRBJ2-7; D unclear. Germline CDR1 SQVTM, CDR2 ANQGSEA. The V end lost 6 bases, the J end lost 3 bases, and 18 bases lay between the germline ends. This CDR3 has 14 amino acids. The CDR3 DNA reads TGCAGCGTCTCGAGCGTGAGAAAGGGCTACGAGCAGTACTTC. Protein sequence: CSVSSVRKGYEQYF.

This clone was seen just once. The CDR3 DNA sequence: TGCGCCAGCAGCCCGGACAGGGCGCGGGAGACCCAGTACTTC. Its translation is CASSPDRARETQYF. The chain employs TRBV5-1 and TRBJ2-5; the match to TRBD1 covers 8 bases. The junction had 7 bases not matched to a gene; V was cut back by 4 bases and J by 5 bases. The germline CDR1 and CDR2 sequences are SGHRS and YFSETQ. This CDR3 region has 14 residues.

The rearrangement joins TRBV6-6 to TRBJ2-7; D is unresolved. V lost 5 bases, J lost 4 bases, and 18 bases lay in between. Per germline, CDR1 MNHNY and CDR2 SVGAGI (reference sequence). The CDR3 loop spans 15 amino acids. The CDR3 here is CASSREAAQPYEQYF. The CDR3 DNA reads as TGTGCCAGCAGTCGCGAGGCCGCACAACCGTACGAGCAGTACTTC.

The chain employs TRBV18 and TRBJ2-7, with 9 bases lining up with TRBD1. Germline CDR1 is KGHSH and CDR2 is LQKENI. This CDR3 comprises 15 residues. J was trimmed by 6 bases and V by 2 bases; bases with no gene match: 8. The CDR3 nucleotides are TGTGCCAGCTCACCATGGACAGGGGAACAGGCCGAGCAGTACTTC. Protein product: CASSPWTGEQAEQYF. Filled out from reference TRBV18 and TRBJ2-7, the complete variable domain reads NAGVMQNPRHLVRRRGQEARLRCSPMKGHSHVYWYRQLPEEGLKFMVYLQKENIIDESGMPKERFSAEFPKEGPSILRIQQVVRGDSAAYFCASSPWTGEQAEQYFGPGTRLTVT.

J is TRBJ2-5 and V is TRBV15, with D unclear. Germline CDR1 reads LNHNV; CDR2 reads YYDKDF (reference sequence). Trimming took 4 bases from V and 2 from J, leaving 8 bases between them. The CDR3 runs 13 residues. CDR3 region: CATSNVRQETQYF. The CDR3 nucleotides are TGTGCCACCAGCAATGTGCGACAAGAGACCCAGTACTTC.

The chain carries TRBV4-3 and TRBJ1-2, with D possibly matching TRBD1 (6 bases). CDR1 LGHNA and CDR2 YSLEER come from the germline V gene. The CDR3 covers 19 residues. Trimming removed 0 bases at V and 4 bases at J, with 24 bases between. The CDR3 protein is CASSQEYFLVTGVFYGYTF. The CDR3 DNA sequence: TGCGCCAGCAGCCAAGAATATTTCCTCGTGACAGGAGTATTCTATGGCTACACCTTC.

This chain uses TRBV27 with TRBJ1-4; 9 nucleotides line up with TRBD1. V lost 4 bases, J lost 7 bases, and 7 bases stayed unmatched. The germline gives CDR1 MNHEY, CDR2 SMNVEV (reference sequence). The CDR3 is 15 amino acids. The CDR3 sequence: CASSSTGGYSEKLFF. The CDR3 nucleotides are TGTGCCAGCAGTTCGACAGGGGGTTATAGTGAAAAACTGTTTTTT.

This clone was seen a few times. CDR3 protein: CASRPGGRYGYTF. The CDR3, as DNA: TGTGCCAGCCGCCCCGGGGGTCGGTATGGCTACACCTTC. The chain carries TRBV19 and TRBJ1-2, with D maybe TRBD1 (5 bases). Trimming stripped 9 bases from V and 5 bases from J, with 16 bases between. Germline assignment: CDR1 LNHDA and CDR2 SQIVND (reference sequence). The CDR3 has 13 residues. Filled out from reference TRBV19 and TRBJ1-2, the complete variable domain reads DGGITQSPKYLFRKEGQNVTLSCEQNLNHDAMYWYRQDPGQGLRLIYYSQIVNDFQKGDIAEGYSVSREKKESFPLTVTSAQKNPTAFYLCASRPGGRYGYTFGSGTRLTVV.

As regards this clone: Additional DNA sequences in this sample encode the identical CDR3. The genes are TRBV5-1 and TRBJ2-3; TRBD1 matches 9 bases. Germline V CDR1 and CDR2: SGHRS, YFSETQ. The CDR3 has 13 amino acids. Germline trimming cut 7 bases from V and 0 bases from J; bases unmatched to any gene: 0. The CDR3 DNA reads as TGCGCCAGCGGGACAGGGAGCACAGATACGCAGTATTTT. Translating gives CASGTGSTDTQYF.

The chain links TRBV4-1 to TRBJ2-2; D call uncertain. The CDR3 has 16 residues. Between the trimmed V and J ends, which lost 1 base and 0 bases, there was a span of 9 bases. Germline-derived CDR1 and CDR2 are MGHRA and YSYEKL. As DNA, the CDR3 is TGCGCCAGCAGCCAAGTCGGTTTGACGAACACCGGGGAGCTGTTTTTT. Translating it yields CASSQVGLTNTGELFF.

This clone was observed a single time. V is TRBV5-6 and J is TRBJ1-4; 7 nucleotides agree with TRBD1. Per the germline V gene, CDR1 is SGHDT and CDR2 is YYEEEE. CDR3 length: 16 residues. V dropped 4 bases and J dropped 4; count of bases not matched to a gene: 10. CDR3 sequence: CASSVPGTAYNEKLFF. The CDR3, as DNA: TGTGCCAGCAGCGTCCCCGGGACAGCTTATAATGAAAAACTGTTTTTT.

The rearrangement links TRBV13 to TRBJ2-2; D perhaps matches TRBD2 (6 bases). The V end was cut by 5 bases, the J end by 4 bases, with 17 bases between. CDR1 is PRHDT, CDR2 FYEKMQ, per germline (reference sequence). CDR3 length: 16 amino acids. CDR3 loop: CASSPPLGTSTGELFF. The CDR3 coding sequence is TGTGCCAGCAGCCCCCCTTTGGGGACTTCCACCGGGGAGCTGTTTTTT.

V and J are TRBV11-2 and TRBJ1-1; 8 bases align to TRBD1. CDR1 and CDR2 from the germline V gene are SGHAT and FQNNGV. The CDR3 runs to 15 residues. V trimming: 2 bases; J trimming: 1 base; junction bases outside the gene matches: 3. The CDR3 is CASSLTGTGNTEAFF. Written as DNA, the CDR3 is TGTGCCAGCAGCTTAACCGGGACAGGGAACACTGAAGCTTTCTTT. Together with reference TRBV11-2 and TRBJ1-1, the CDR3 gives the full variable domain: EAGVAQSPRYKIIEKRQSVAFWCNPISGHATLYWYQQILGQGPKLLIQFQNNGVVDDSQLPKDRFSAERLKGVDSTLKIQPAKLEDSAVYLCASSLTGTGNTEAFFGQGTRLTVV.

Comment on this clone: Other DNA sequences in this sample translate to the same CDR3. The chain uses TRBV30 and TRBJ1-2; 9 bases match TRBD1. The CDR3 extends over 14 amino acids. The V gene's germline CDR1 is GTSNPN and CDR2 SVGIG (reference sequence). The V gene end was trimmed by 0 bases and the J gene end by 2 bases; junction bases not matched to a gene: 1. The chain's CDR3 is CAWSVGTGNYGYTF. The DNA for the CDR3 is TGTGCCTGGAGTGTGGGGACAGGGAACTATGGCTACACCTTC. The complete variable domain, with remaining parts taken from reference TRBV30 and TRBJ1-2, reads SQTIHQWPATLVQPVGSPLSLECTVEGTSNPNLYWYRQAAGRGLQLLFYSVGIGQISSEVPQNLSASRPQDRQFILSSKKLLLSDSGFYLCAWSVGTGNYGYTFGSGTRLTVV.